The 18 T cell receptor beta chains presented below share a single source sample, sequenced in a study of graft-versus-host responses after intestinal transplantation. These receptors' targets are unknown. Clones were sequenced by immunoSEQ multiplex PCR, and TCRdb holds only the in-frame ones, with some missing. Among about 59,000 clones listed, 94% were seen once. Specimen: unstimulated CD4+ T cells sorted from spleen or lymph node cells, collected before transplant. Receptors were obtained from a human donor who was the organ donor for an intestinal transplant.

The chain carries TRBV1 and TRBJ2-2; TRBD2 is taken as the D call from the table, unchecked against the DNA. TRBV1 is designated a pseudogene. The CDR3 has 17 residues. The CDR3 DNA sequence: TGCACCAGCAGCCAAGAGCCACCCGGGACTAGGGCCGGGGAGCTGTTTTTT. This translates into CTSSQEPPGTRAGELFF.

The rearrangement uses TRBV7-8 and TRBJ2-1, with D unclear. This CDR3 is built from 11 residues. V was trimmed by 0 bases and J by 9 bases, leaving 3 bases between them. From germline, CDR1 is SGHVS and CDR2 FQNEAQ. The CDR3 is CASSLAAEQFF. CDR3 coding DNA: TGTGCCAGCAGCTTAGCGGCTGAGCAGTTCTTC. The full variable domain, its missing parts supplied by reference TRBV7-8 and TRBJ2-1, is GAGVSQSPRYKVAKRGQDVALRCDPISGHVSLFWYQQALGQGPEFLTYFQNEAQLDKSGLPSDRFFAERPEGSVSTLKIQRTQQEDSAVYLCASSLAAEQFFGPGTRLTVL.

This clone showed up just once. CDR3 DNA sequence: TGCGCCAGCAGCCAAAGGGGTCGGCCCCAGCATTTT. Translation gives CASSQRGRPQHF. The V and J genes are TRBV4-1 and TRBJ1-5; D possibly corresponds to TRBD1 (5 bases). The CDR3 has 12 amino acids. CDR1 and CDR2 from the germline V gene are MGHRA and YSYEKL. Between the trimmed V and J ends, which lost 2 bases and 9 bases, there was a span of 8 bases.

A single count supports this clone. The chain combines TRBV7-2 with TRBJ1-1; possibly TRBD1 for D (6 bases). From germline, CDR1 is SGHTA and CDR2 FQGNSA. This CDR3 has 16 residues. V was pared by 3 bases and J by 4 bases, with 18 bases between. The CDR3 bases are TGTGCCAGCAGCTTCAGGGGCACCGGTCGCGTCACTGAAGCTTTCTTT. It is translated as CASSFRGTGRVTEAFF.

This chain joins TRBV27 and TRBJ1-1; 7 nucleotides align to TRBD1. V lost 6 bases to trimming and J lost 7 bases; unmatched junction nucleotides: 11. The CDR3 totals 14 residues. Germline V gene data show CDR1 as MNHEY and CDR2 as SMNVEV (reference sequence). The CDR3 coding sequence is TGTGCCAGCAGACGATGGACAGGAGGGAATGAAGCTTTCTTT. Protein sequence: CASRRWTGGNEAFF.

The V gene is TRBV27, the J gene TRBJ2-7; TRBD1 agrees at 7 bases. Germline V lookup: CDR1 MNHEY, CDR2 SMNVEV (reference sequence). The CDR3 contains 15 residues. With V trimmed by 5 bases and J by 0 bases, 7 bases remained unmatched. CDR3 bases: TGTGCCAGCAGTCGAACAGGGGCCGGCTCCTACGAGCAGTACTTC. Translated, it gives CASSRTGAGSYEQYF.

The chain employs TRBV5-1 and TRBJ2-7; 11 bases map to TRBD2. The germline gives CDR1 SGHRS, CDR2 YFSETQ. Trimming at V came to 5 bases and at J to 4 bases, leaving 23 bases not matched to a gene. The CDR3 runs 20 residues. As DNA, the CDR3 is TGCGCCAGCAGTTTTAGCGGGGGGGCCACCTACCGCATCCTGGGGTACGAGCAGTACTTC. Translated, it gives CASSFSGGATYRILGYEQYF.

The rearrangement links TRBV6-1 to TRBJ2-1, with D perhaps TRBD1 (6 bases). V was pared by 6 bases and J by 10 bases, with 10 bases between. This CDR3 has 11 amino acids. Germline CDR1 and CDR2: MNHNS and SASEGT. The DNA for the CDR3 is TGTGCCAGCAGACAGGGCCCAGAGCAGTTCTTC. This sequence encodes CASRQGPEQFF.

This rearrangement joins TRBV7-4 to TRBJ2-1; tentative D call: TRBD1 (6 bases). V was trimmed by 4 bases and J by 4 bases, leaving 17 bases between them. CDR1 SGHVT and CDR2 SQSDAQ come from the germline V gene. This CDR3 region has 16 residues. CDR3 in DNA: TGTGCCAGCAGCTCCGAATCAGACAGGTCGTACAATGAGCAGTTCTTC. Translating gives CASSSESDRSYNEQFF.

V is TRBV19 and J is TRBJ1-2; unclear D gene. The germline gives CDR1 LNHDA, CDR2 SQIVND (reference sequence). The length of the CDR3 is 13 residues. Trimming shortened V by 3 bases and J by 4 bases, and 9 bases separated the two germline ends. The chain's CDR3 is CASSIGVLYGYTF. Written as DNA, the CDR3 is TGTGCCAGTAGTATTGGGGTGCTCTATGGCTACACCTTC.

The CDR3 DNA is TGTGCCAGCTCATTCCGTGGCACTGAAGCTTTCTTT. Translated: CASSFRGTEAFF. The gene calls are TRBV27 and TRBJ1-1; unclear D gene. The CDR3 runs 12 residues. V was trimmed by 8 bases and J by 4 bases, leaving 11 bases between them. The V gene's germline CDR1 is MNHEY and CDR2 SMNVEV (reference sequence).

The chain uses TRBV5-5 and TRBJ2-2; D not certain. The germline V and J ends were trimmed by 1 base and 7 bases, with 2 bases remaining between them. The CDR3 runs 11 residues. Per the germline V gene, CDR1 is SGHKS and CDR2 is YYEKEE (reference sequence). The CDR3 DNA sequence: TGTGCCAGCAGCTTGAACGGGGAGCTGTTTTTT. This encodes CASSLNGELFF.

V gene TRBV5-4 combines with J gene TRBJ1-2, with unresolved D. This CDR3 is 13 amino acids long. V was trimmed by 3 bases and J by 4 bases, leaving 10 bases between them. Germline CDR1 SGHNT, CDR2 YYREEE (reference sequence). CDR3 sequence reads: CASSSDNFYGYTF. In DNA form, the CDR3 reads TGTGCCAGCAGCTCTGACAACTTCTATGGCTACACCTTC.

The chain links TRBV7-3 to TRBJ2-5; D assignment may be TRBD1 or TRBD2 (5 bases each). The CDR3 is 15 amino acids. Looked up from germline, CDR1 is SGHTA and CDR2 is FQGTGA. Trimming removed 2 bases at V and 2 bases at J, with 12 bases between. The CDR3 region is CASSLYGGVQETQYF. CDR3 nucleotides: TGTGCCAGCAGCTTATATGGGGGAGTACAAGAGACCCAGTACTTC.

The V gene is TRBV6-5, the J gene TRBJ1-6, with D unclear. Per the germline V gene, CDR1 is MNHEY and CDR2 is SVGAGI. Trimming pared 0 bases from V and 9 bases from J, leaving 12 bases between. The CDR3 runs to 15 residues. CDR3: CASSYSPEGSSPLHF. In DNA form, the CDR3 reads TGTGCCAGCAGTTACTCTCCCGAGGGTTCTTCACCCCTCCACTTT.

To note about this clone: Distinct nucleotide sequences in the sample also encode this CDR3. This rearrangement joins TRBV7-2 to TRBJ2-3; weak D call: TRBD2 (5 bases). The length of the CDR3 is 15 residues. The germline CDR1 and CDR2 sequences are SGHTA and FQGNSA. V was pared by 5 bases and J by 2 bases, with 14 bases between. The DNA of the CDR3 is TGTGCCAGCAGCCCTCGCGGAGGAGACACAGATACGCAGTATTTT. It encodes CASSPRGGDTDTQYF.

This sequence joins TRBV6-5 and TRBJ1-4, with a weak D call TRBD1 (5 bases). CDR3 length equals 16 residues. Germline CDR1 and CDR2: MNHEY and SVGAGI. The V end lost 3 bases, the J end lost 8 bases, and 19 bases lay between the germline ends. The DNA of the CDR3 is TGTGCCAGCAGTTATTACAGGCTGGCGAATCGAGAAAAACTGTTTTTT. Translation gives CASSYYRLANREKLFF.

The V call is TRBV4-1, the J call TRBJ1-5; 7 bases map to TRBD1. With 2 bases clipped from V and 3 bases from J, the junction kept 7 bases outside the gene matches. Per germline, CDR1 MGHRA and CDR2 YSYEKL. The CDR3 spans 16 residues. Here the CDR3 reads CASSQIGGQVNQPQHF. CDR3 DNA sequence: TGCGCCAGCAGCCAAATAGGAGGACAGGTCAATCAGCCCCAGCATTTT.